The clone carrying this T cell receptor (beta chain) has more than one count but fewer than ten. Its antigen remains unknown. The entry originates in a study of CD8+ T cells in alopecia areata. CDR3 size: 14 residues. Trimming left V 3 bases short and J 7 bases short, with 15 bases between. Germline V gene sequence: CDR1 SGHTA, CDR2 FQGNSA. RNA was isolated and reverse transcribed to cDNA, the sequencing template. Measured with immunoSEQ multiplex PCR; TCRdb has only the in-frame clones, and not every one. The table lists over 200,000 clones, 50% to 65% of them singletons. Broader study findings: Tissue-resident alphabeta T cells belonging to normal skin likewise get sequenced within scalp specimens. Greater clonality was observed in lesional scalp samples, especially alopecia totalis/universalis, versus normal scalp.

This specimen consisted of CD4+ T cells sorted from blood, obtained at week 0. The clonotype comes from a human donor with alopecia areata. The chain employs TRBV7-2 and TRBJ1-2, with D possibly matching TRBD1 (6 bases). The CDR3 DNA reads TGTGCCAGCAGCTTGCGACCACAGGGATCTGGCTACACCTTC. This sequence encodes CASSLRPQGSGYTF.